The clone carrying this TCR beta chain was picked up many times. The data were obtained in a study of blood T cells in healthy people across ages. It was with a sample-barcoded 5' primer and a J-beta primer mix that a second PCR of roughly 7 to 12 cycles was run. TCRdb called the 5' RACE reads again in MiXCR, with one record for every CDR3 protein. Of some 670,000 distinct CDR3 sequences in the sample, around 52% are singletons; the top ten hold roughly 12%. This CDR3 spans 13 amino acids. The V end lost 5 bases, the J end lost 4 bases, and 9 bases lay between the germline ends. CDR1 is LGHDT and CDR2 is YNNKEL in the germline V gene (reference sequence).

This receptor was identified in a woman aged 80 or over in good health. Input material: blood. This chain connects TRBV3-1 to TRBJ1-5, with D maybe TRBD1 (5 bases). CDR3 protein: CASSTQGNQPQHF. In nucleotides, the CDR3 is TGTGCCAGCAGCACGCAGGGAAATCAGCCCCAGCATTTT.